This T cell receptor beta chain appears in the sequencing data of a study of blood T cells in healthy people across ages. It was with a sample-barcoded 5' primer and a J-beta primer mix that a second PCR of roughly 7 to 12 cycles was run. MiXCR was run by TCRdb on the 5' RACE reads, yielding one entry per CDR3 protein. The sample has around 1,600,000 distinct CDR3 sequences, 40% to 45% seen once. This TCR was recovered from a woman between 18 and 29 years old in good health. The specimen sequenced was blood.

For the CDR3, the DNA is TGTGCCAGCCGAATGGAGGCAGGGCAAGAGACCCAGTACTTC. Protein product: CASRMEAGQETQYF. The gene calls are TRBV2 and TRBJ2-5; the D call may be TRBD1 or TRBD2 (5 bases each). The V gene lost 8 bases and the J gene lost 2 bases, with 15 bases spanning the gap. CDR3 length: 14 residues. CDR1 and CDR2 (germline): SNHLY, FYNNEI.